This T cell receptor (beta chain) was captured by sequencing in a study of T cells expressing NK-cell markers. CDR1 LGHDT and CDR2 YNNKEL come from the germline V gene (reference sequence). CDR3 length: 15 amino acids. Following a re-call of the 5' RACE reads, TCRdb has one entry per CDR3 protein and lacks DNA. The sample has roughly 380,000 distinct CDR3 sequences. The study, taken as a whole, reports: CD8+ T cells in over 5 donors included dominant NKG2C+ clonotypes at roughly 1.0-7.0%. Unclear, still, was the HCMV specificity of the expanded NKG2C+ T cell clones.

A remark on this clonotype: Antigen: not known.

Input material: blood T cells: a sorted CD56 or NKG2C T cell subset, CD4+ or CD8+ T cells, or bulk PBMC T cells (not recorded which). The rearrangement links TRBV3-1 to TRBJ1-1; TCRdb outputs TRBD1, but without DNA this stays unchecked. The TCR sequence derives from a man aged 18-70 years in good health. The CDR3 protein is CASSLKAGRNTEAFF.